The source of this T cell receptor beta chain is a study of blood T cell repertoires in COVID-19. Study-wide background: The origin of the acute and convalescent COVID-19 samples was the United States, Italy and Spain. PBMCs, B-cell-depleted T cells, or T cells were the source of the cDNA or gDNA that made up the material.

V lost 2 bases and J lost 6, with 10 bases in between. Germline assignment: CDR1 SNHLY and CDR2 FYNNEI. The CDR3 consists of 13 residues. Per the study methods: For nucleated cells, counts were estimated from reference gene primer amplification. The protocol was immunoSEQ multiplex PCR, while the TCRdb copy is restricted to in-frame clones and leaves out a portion. The V and J calls and clone size were taken over from that table, and D and trimming were inferred from the DNA. Among approximately 70,000 clones, roughly four fifths were seen once, and the ten largest hold under 6%. This clone has more than one count but fewer than ten.

The origin of this receptor is a woman aged 60 to 75 with acute or convalescent COVID-19. The chain has TRBV2 and TRBJ1-2; D is possibly TRBD1 (6 bases). The sequenced material came from peripheral blood. The CDR3 DNA reads TGTGCCAGCAGTGAAAATCAGGGGCATGGCTACACCTTC. It translates to CASSENQGHGYTF.